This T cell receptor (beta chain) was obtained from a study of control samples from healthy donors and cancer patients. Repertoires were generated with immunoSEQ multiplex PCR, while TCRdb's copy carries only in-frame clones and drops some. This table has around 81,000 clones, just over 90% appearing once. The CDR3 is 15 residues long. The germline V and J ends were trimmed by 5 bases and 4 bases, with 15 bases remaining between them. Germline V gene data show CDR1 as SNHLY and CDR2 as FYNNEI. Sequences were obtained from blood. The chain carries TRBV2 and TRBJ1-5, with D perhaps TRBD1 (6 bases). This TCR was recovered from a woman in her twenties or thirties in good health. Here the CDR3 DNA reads TGTGCCAGCAGTTACAGGGAGCGGGGGAATCAGCCCCAGCATTTT. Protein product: CASSYRERGNQPQHF.